This TCR beta chain was retrieved from a study of cytomegalovirus exposure and HLA in healthy donors. The overall study: Of the donors genotyped, several hundred in all, 65% to 90% fell in the Caucasian-associated ancestry cluster. Study-wide findings and caveats: An analysis was carried out later, and it reportedly showed fewer N-insertions in an Asian-associated ancestry cluster than the approximately 670-donor mean. Association of a missense DCLRE1C variant with TCR beta V- and J-gene trimming was reported in a later analysis.

CDR1 and CDR2 from the germline V gene are MRHNA and SNTAGT. CDR3 size: 16 residues. Trimming left V 2 bases short and J 2 bases short, with 14 bases between. Primers for the PCR totalled 60 Vbeta and 13 Jbeta. Clones were read by immunoSEQ multiplex PCR, and TCRdb kept only the in-frame ones, dropping some. The specimen's table records about 150,000 clones. A note on this clone: What it binds is not known.

Input material: PBMCs. This clonotype originated in a woman between 50 and 59 years old in good health and CMV-seronegative. The chain links TRBV6-4 to TRBJ2-3; TRBD2 might be the D (6 bases). CDR3 loop: CASSDPSGDFTDTQYF. The CDR3 nucleotides are TGTGCCAGCAGTGACCCATCCGGGGACTTCACAGATACGCAGTATTTT.